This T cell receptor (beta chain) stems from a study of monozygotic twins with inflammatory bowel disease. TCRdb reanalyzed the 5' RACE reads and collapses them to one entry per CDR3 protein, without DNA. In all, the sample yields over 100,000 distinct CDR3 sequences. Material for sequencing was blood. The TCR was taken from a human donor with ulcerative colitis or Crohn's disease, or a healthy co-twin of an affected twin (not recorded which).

The CDR3 spells CASSLSIGWDKNIQYF. The chain joins TRBV7-8 to TRBJ2-4. CDR1 and CDR2 from the germline V gene are SGHVS and FQNEAQ. CDR3 length equals 16 residues.